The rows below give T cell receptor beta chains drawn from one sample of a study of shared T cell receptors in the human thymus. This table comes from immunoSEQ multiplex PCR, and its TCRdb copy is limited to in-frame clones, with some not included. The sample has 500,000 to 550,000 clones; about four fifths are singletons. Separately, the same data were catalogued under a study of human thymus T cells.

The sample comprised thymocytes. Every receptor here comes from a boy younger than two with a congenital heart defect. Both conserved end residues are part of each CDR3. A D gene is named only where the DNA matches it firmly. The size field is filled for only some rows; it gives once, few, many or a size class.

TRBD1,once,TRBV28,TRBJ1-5,CASSPPGTGRRGSNQPQHF,TGTGCCAGCAGTCCACCCGGGACAGGGCGCCGGGGGAGCAATCAGCCCCAGCATTTT
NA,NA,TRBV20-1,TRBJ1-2,CSVAGPYGYTF,TGCAGTGTCGCGGGGCCCTATGGCTACACCTTC
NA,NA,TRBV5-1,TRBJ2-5,CASSPSSSQETQYF,TGCGCCAGCAGCCCCAGTAGCTCCCAAGAGACCCAGTACTTC
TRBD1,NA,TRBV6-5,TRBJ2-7,CASSWLPGQGAYEQYF,TGTGCCAGCAGTTGGCTCCCGGGACAGGGTGCCTACGAGCAGTACTTC
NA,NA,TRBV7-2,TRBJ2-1,CASSMDSAGFNEQFF,TGTGCCAGCAGCATGGATAGCGCCGGGTTTAATGAGCAGTTCTTC
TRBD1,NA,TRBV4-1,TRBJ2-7,CASSQEDRPYEQYF,TGCGCCAGCAGCCAAGAGGACAGGCCCTACGAGCAGTACTTC
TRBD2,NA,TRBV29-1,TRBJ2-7,CSAALRERSYEQYF,TGCAGTGCCGCCTTGCGGGAGAGGAGCTACGAGCAGTACTTC
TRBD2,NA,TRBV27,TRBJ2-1,CASSDSFLAGGDNEQFF,TGTGCCAGCAGTGACAGCTTTCTAGCGGGAGGGGACAATGAGCAGTTCTTC
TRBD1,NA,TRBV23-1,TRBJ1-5,CASTNQPGQSNGGNQPQHF,TGCGCCAGCACCAATCAGCCGGGACAGAGCAATGGGGGCAATCAGCCCCAGCATTTT
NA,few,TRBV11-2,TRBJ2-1,CASSFGRNEQFF,TGTGCCAGCAGCTTCGGTAGAAATGAGCAGTTCTTC
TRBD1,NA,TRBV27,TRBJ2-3,CARYPGTGLRESTDTQYF,TGTGCCCGATATCCCGGGACAGGGCTTCGGGAGAGCACAGATACGCAGTATTTT
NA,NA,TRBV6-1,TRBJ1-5,CASSEVGGRESGPQHF,TGTGCCAGCAGTGAAGTAGGGGGACGGGAAAGCGGGCCCCAGCATTTT
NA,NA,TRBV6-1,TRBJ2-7,CASSEACSSYEQYF,TGTGCCAGCAGTGAGGCCTGCAGCTCCTACGAGCAGTACTTC
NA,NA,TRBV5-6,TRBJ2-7,CASSWRRGEQYF,TGTGCCAGCAGCTGGCGTAGGGGCGAGCAGTACTTC
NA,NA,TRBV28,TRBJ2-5,CASSLNRAETQYF,TGTGCCAGCAGTTTGAACAGGGCAGAGACCCAGTACTTC
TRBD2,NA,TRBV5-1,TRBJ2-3,CASSGTRLVTQYF,TGCGCCAGCAGCGGGACTAGGTTGGTTACGCAGTATTTT
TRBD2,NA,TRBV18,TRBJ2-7,CASSPGLAGGRDEQYF,TGTGCCAGCTCACCAGGCCTAGCGGGGGGCAGGGACGAGCAGTACTTC
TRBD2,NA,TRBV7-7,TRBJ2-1,CASSYPAGGKRSYNEQFF,TGTGCTAGCAGCTACCCAGCCGGGGGGAAACGCTCCTACAATGAGCAGTTCTTC
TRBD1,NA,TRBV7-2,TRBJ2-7,CASSWGQSYEQYF,TGTGCCAGCAGCTGGGGACAGAGCTACGAGCAGTACTTC
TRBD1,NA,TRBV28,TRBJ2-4,CASSSDRVGAKNIQYF,TGTGCCAGCAGTTCCGACAGGGTGGGAGCCAAAAACATTCAGTACTTC
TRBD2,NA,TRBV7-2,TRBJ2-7,CASSLEVKREGPNEQYF,TGTGCCAGCAGCTTAGAGGTTAAGCGGGAGGGCCCCAACGAGCAGTACTTC
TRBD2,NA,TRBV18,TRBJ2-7,CASSPPSRTSGRRSLVYEQYF,TGTGCCAGCTCACCCCCCTCCCGGACTAGCGGGCGTCGGTCCCTGGTTTACGAGCAGTACTTC
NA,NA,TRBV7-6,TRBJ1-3,CASSSHPGTGNTIYF,TGTGCCAGCAGCTCCCATCCAGGGACTGGAAACACCATATATTTT
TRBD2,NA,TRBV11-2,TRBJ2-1,CASSLWGTSGYNEQFF,TGTGCCAGCAGCTTGTGGGGGACTAGCGGGTACAATGAGCAGTTCTTC
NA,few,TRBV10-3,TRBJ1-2,CAISEKETSGGYTF,TGTGCCATCAGTGAGAAGGAGACCTCGGGGGGCTACACCTTC
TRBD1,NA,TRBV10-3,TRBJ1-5,CAISERQGNQPQHF,TGTGCCATCAGTGAACGACAGGGGAATCAGCCCCAGCATTTT
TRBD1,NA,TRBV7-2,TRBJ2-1,CASSLGGQGSSYNEQFF,TGTGCCAGCAGCTTAGGGGGACAGGGATCCTCCTACAATGAGCAGTTCTTC
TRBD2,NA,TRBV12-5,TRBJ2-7,CASGLLGTSARYEQYF,TGTGCTAGTGGTTTGCTCGGGACTAGCGCCCGCTACGAGCAGTACTTC
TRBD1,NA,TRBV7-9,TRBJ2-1,CASTPGRGFGWSYNEQFF,TGTGCCAGCACCCCGGGCAGGGGGTTTGGTTGGTCCTACAATGAGCAGTTCTTC
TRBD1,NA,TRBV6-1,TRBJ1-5,CASTPDRGNQPQHF,TGTGCCAGCACGCCCGACAGGGGCAATCAGCCCCAGCATTTT
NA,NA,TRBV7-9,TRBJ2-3,CASSSWDFSTDTQYF,TGTGCCAGCAGCTCCTGGGACTTTAGCACAGATACGCAGTATTTT
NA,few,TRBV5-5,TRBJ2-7,CASSFHSDGRTASIYEQYF,TGTGCCAGCAGCTTCCATTCCGATGGCAGGACAGCGTCGATTTACGAGCAGTACTTC
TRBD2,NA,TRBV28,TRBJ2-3,CASSLCTLAGFTDTQYF,TGTGCCAGCAGTTTATGCACCCTAGCGGGCTTCACAGATACGCAGTATTTT
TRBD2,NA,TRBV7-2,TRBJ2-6,CASSPSLGLGAGGANVLTF,TGTGCCAGCAGCCCCTCGTTGGGACTAGGAGCGGGTGGGGCCAACGTCCTGACTTTC
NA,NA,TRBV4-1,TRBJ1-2,CASSQVQGPYGYTF,TGCGCCAGCAGCCAAGTTCAGGGCCCCTATGGCTACACCTTC